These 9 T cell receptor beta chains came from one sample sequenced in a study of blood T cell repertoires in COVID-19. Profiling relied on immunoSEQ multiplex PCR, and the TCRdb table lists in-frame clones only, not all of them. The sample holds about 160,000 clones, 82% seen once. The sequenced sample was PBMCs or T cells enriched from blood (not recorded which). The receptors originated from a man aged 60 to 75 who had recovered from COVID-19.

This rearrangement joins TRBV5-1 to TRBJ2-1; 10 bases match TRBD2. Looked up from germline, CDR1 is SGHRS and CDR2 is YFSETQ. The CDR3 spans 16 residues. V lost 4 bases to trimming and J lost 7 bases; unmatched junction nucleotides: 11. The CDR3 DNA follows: TGCGCCAGCAGCAGGGAGAGCGGGAGGGCCCGGAATGAGCAGTTCTTC. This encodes CASSRESGRARNEQFF.

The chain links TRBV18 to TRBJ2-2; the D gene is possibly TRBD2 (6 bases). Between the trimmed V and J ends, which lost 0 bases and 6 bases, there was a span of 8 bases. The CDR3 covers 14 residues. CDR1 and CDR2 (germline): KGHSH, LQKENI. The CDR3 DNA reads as TGTGCCAGCTCACCACCGGAGGGGCCCGGGGAGCTGTTTTTT. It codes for CASSPPEGPGELFF.

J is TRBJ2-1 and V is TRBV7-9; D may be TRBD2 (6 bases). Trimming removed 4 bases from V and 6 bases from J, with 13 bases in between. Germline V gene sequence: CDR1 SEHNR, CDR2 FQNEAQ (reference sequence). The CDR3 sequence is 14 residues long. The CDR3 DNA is TGTGCCAGCAGCTCAGTGACTAGGCTCAATGAGCAGTTCTTC. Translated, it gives CASSSVTRLNEQFF.

CDR3 in DNA: TGTGCCAGTAGCCAGAAGACAGGGAAGGACAATCAGCCCCAGCATTTT. The encoded protein is CASSQKTGKDNQPQHF. V and J are TRBV19 and TRBJ1-5; 7 bases agree with TRBD1. With 6 bases clipped from V and 3 bases from J, the junction kept 11 bases outside the gene matches. Germline V gives CDR1 LNHDA, CDR2 SQIVND (reference sequence). The CDR3 totals 16 residues.

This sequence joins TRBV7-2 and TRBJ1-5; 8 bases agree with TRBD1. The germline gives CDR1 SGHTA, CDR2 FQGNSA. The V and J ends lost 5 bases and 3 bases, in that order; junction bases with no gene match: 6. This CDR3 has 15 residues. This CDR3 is CASSRTGRDNQPQHF. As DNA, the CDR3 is TGTGCCAGCAGCCGGACAGGGCGAGACAATCAGCCCCAGCATTTT.

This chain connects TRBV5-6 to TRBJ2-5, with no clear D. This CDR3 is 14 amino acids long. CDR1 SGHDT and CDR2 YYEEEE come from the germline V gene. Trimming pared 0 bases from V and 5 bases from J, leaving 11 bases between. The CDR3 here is CASSLVSRSETQYF. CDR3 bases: TGTGCCAGCAGCTTGGTGTCACGGTCGGAGACCCAGTACTTC.

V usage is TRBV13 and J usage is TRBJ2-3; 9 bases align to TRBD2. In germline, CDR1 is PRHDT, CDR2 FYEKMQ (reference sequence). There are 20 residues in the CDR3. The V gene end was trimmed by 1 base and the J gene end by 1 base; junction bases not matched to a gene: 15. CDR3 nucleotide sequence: TGTGCCAGCAGCTTAGTACTAGGGCCCCCGGGCGGGGGGGGCACAGATACGCAGTATTTT. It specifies CASSLVLGPPGGGGTDTQYF.

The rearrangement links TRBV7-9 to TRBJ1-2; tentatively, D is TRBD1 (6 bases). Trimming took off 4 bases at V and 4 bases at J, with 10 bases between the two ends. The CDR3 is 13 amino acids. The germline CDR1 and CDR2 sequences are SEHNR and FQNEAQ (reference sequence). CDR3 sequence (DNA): TGTGCCAGCAGCTCGAGGACAGTCTATGGCTACACCTTC. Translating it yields CASSSRTVYGYTF.

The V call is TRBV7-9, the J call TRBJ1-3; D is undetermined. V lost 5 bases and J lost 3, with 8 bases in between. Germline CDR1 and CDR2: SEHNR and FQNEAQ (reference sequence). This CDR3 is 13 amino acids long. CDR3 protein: CASSRRDGNTIYF. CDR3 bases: TGTGCCAGCAGCCGACGGGATGGAAACACCATATATTTT.